A single T cell receptor (beta chain) is shown here with its context. Profiled with immunoSEQ multiplex PCR; TCRdb holds only in-frame clones, not every one. This repertoire shows around 220,000 clones, about 84% found once; its top ten account for 7.4%. The data derive from a study of blood T cell repertoires in COVID-19. Ages ranged from about 18 to 90 years, with residence in around 24 US areas. This CDR3 region has 15 residues. The V gene's germline CDR1 is DFQATT and CDR2 SNEGSKA (reference sequence). The junction had 14 bases not matched to a gene; V was cut back by 3 bases and J by 12 bases. V and J are TRBV20-1 and TRBJ1-2, with 12 bases that match TRBD1. Sequenced material: PBMCs or T cells enriched from blood (not recorded which). The clonotype was recovered from a woman in her thirties or forties with acute COVID-19. For the CDR3, the DNA is TGCAGTGCTAGTTCTTCCGGGACAGGGGGCAGATGGCACACCTTC. Translated: CSASSSGTGGRWHTF.